This T cell receptor (beta chain) was sequenced for a study of identical twins. Points from the study as a whole: Zero-insertion findings could be partly confounded by invariant cells (MAIT and iNKT cells).

TCRdb re-derived calls from the 5' RACE reads in MiXCR, one entry per CDR3 protein. The sample has 1,800,000 or so distinct CDR3 sequences; around a third are singletons. Note on this clonotype: Its antigen is still unknown.

V was clipped by 0 bases and J by 9 bases; unmatched bases: 2. Germline V gives CDR1 MNHEY, CDR2 SMNVEV (reference sequence). There are 14 residues in the CDR3. The receptor comes from a newborn girl in good health. The specimen sequenced was cord blood. The chain has TRBV27 and TRBJ1-6, with 7 bases identical to TRBD1. The DNA for the CDR3 is TGTGCCAGCAGTTTATCTTCAGGGGGTTCACCCCTCCACTTT. Protein sequence: CASSLSSGGSPLHF.